Given below is one TCR beta chain in context. Antigen specificity is unknown. This sample is part of a study of long-term antiretroviral therapy in people with HIV. Study results and caveats: HIV repertoires spanned tighter CDR3 length ranges than controls did.

The CDR3 is 13 residues long. The germline V and J ends were trimmed by 6 bases and 5 bases, with 11 bases remaining between them. The germline CDR1 and CDR2 sequences are SNHLY and FYNNEI. They ran version v3.0 of the immunoSEQ assay at survey level. The data were produced by immunoSEQ multiplex PCR, yet TCRdb's version contains in-frame clones alone and is incomplete. Of around 25,000 clones in the sample, approximately 88% are singletons; the top ten hold about 9%. Specimen: unsorted PBMCs, collected 1.8 years before starting antiretroviral therapy. The J gene is TRBJ1-5, the V gene TRBV2; D perhaps matches TRBD1 (6 bases). This TCR derives from a man aged 50 to 60 with HIV. The CDR3 DNA sequence: TGTGCCAGCAGCGGGGGCTACGATCAGCCCCAGCATTTT. This gives the protein CASSGGYDQPQHF.